This is a list of T cell receptor beta chains from one sample in a study of brain T cells in children with intractable seizures. Some clones are missing from TCRdb's copy, which holds only in-frame ones; the method was immunoSEQ multiplex PCR. The top ten hold 5.7% of the sample, which has around 340,000 clones, 93% seen once. The input for sequencing was peripheral blood, taken 5 to 6 months after surgery. Receptor source: a boy under three years old with tuberous sclerosis and intractable seizures. The CDR3 runs from the conserved cysteine through the conserved F or W. D genes are given only for firm matches. Clone size is stated in some rows and not others, as once, few, many or a class when expanded.

V	size	J	D	DNA	CDR3
TRBV9	-	TRBJ1-6	TRBD1	TGTGCCAGCAGCGTGCGGGACAGTCAGACCAGTTCACCCCTCCACTTT	CASSVRDSQTSSPLHF
TRBV13	-	TRBJ1-1	-	TGTGCCAGCAGCTTAGTGTACACTGAAGCTTTCTTT	CASSLVYTEAFF
TRBV4-1	-	TRBJ2-6	-	TGCGCCAGCAGCCAAGGTGTCTCTGGGGCCAACGTCCTGACTTTC	CASSQGVSGANVLTF
TRBV6-5	once	TRBJ2-3	TRBD2	TGTGCCAGCAGCGCCGTACCGGGAGGGCGAGATACGCAGTATTTT	CASSAVPGGRDTQYF
TRBV19	-	TRBJ2-1	TRBD2	TGTGCCAGTAGTCGGGGGGAGTCCTACAATGAGCAGTTCTTC	CASSRGESYNEQFF
TRBV5-6	-	TRBJ1-3	TRBD1	TGTGCCAGCAGCATCACGGGACAGGGGGCAAAAGGCTCTGGAAACACCATATATTTT	CASSITGQGAKGSGNTIYF
TRBV6-1	-	TRBJ1-2	TRBD1	TGTGCCAGCAGTGACATATCGGGACAGGGTTGGTTTGGCTACACCTTC	CASSDISGQGWFGYTF
TRBV10-3	-	TRBJ1-5	TRBD1	TGTGCCATCAGTGAGTCCGGCGACAGGGGGGTAGAAGCCCAGCATTTT	CAISESGDRGVEAQHF
TRBV5-6	-	TRBJ1-1	-	TGTGCCAGCAGCTTGTTTACAGAAGGAGCTTTCTTT	CASSLFTEGAFF
TRBV7-9	-	TRBJ1-2	-	TGTGCCAGCAGCTTAGAGGAAGACGGCTTCTATGGCTACACCTTC	CASSLEEDGFYGYTF
TRBV5-6	-	TRBJ2-5	TRBD2	TGTGCCAGCAGCTTGCAAACTAGCGGGAGTTCGGGAGAGACCCAGTACTTC	CASSLQTSGSSGETQYF
TRBV9	-	TRBJ2-7	-	TGTGCCAGCAGCGCGACTAGTGGGGGGTACGAGCAGTACTTC	CASSATSGGYEQYF
TRBV20-1	few	TRBJ2-7	-	TGCAGTGCCCAAGTAGGTTACGAGCAGTACTTC	CSAQVGYEQYF
TRBV7-2	-	TRBJ2-7	TRBD2	TGTGCCAGCAGCACCCCCGGGACTAGCCGCCGTTACGAGCAGTACTTC	CASSTPGTSRRYEQYF
TRBV29-1	few	TRBJ1-1	-	TGCAGCGTTGATAAGAACACTGAAGCTTTCTTT	CSVDKNTEAFF
TRBV3-1/TRBV3-2	-	TRBJ1-1	-	TGTGCCAGCACCCAACGGGGGAACACTGAAGCTTTCTTT	CASTQRGNTEAFF
TRBV9	-	TRBJ2-3	TRBD2	TGTGCCAGCAGCGTAAAGACTAGCGGGGGCACAGATACGCAGTATTTT	CASSVKTSGGTDTQYF
TRBV13	-	TRBJ2-2	-	TGTGCCAGCACCCCATGGGGGTCCGGGGAGCTGTTTTTT	CASTPWGSGELFF
TRBV30	-	TRBJ2-7	TRBD2	TGTGCCTGGAGTGGCCTGACTAGCGGGAGGGCCGTTTACGAGCAGTACTTC	CAWSGLTSGRAVYEQYF
TRBV19	-	TRBJ2-3	TRBD1	TGTGCCAGTAGTATGATGACAGGGACCCTTAGAACAGATACGCAGTATTTT	CASSMMTGTLRTDTQYF
TRBV30	-	TRBJ2-3	-	TGTGCCTGGAGTGTAGGCGCTGGAGATACGCAGTATTTT	CAWSVGAGDTQYF
TRBV5-1	once	TRBJ1-1	-	TGCGCCAGCAGCTTGGAGACAGGTTCGAACACTGAAGCTTTCTTT	CASSLETGSNTEAFF
TRBV4-1	-	TRBJ2-1	-	TGCGCCAGCAGCCAACCTCTCCGGGACCCCTACAATGAGCAGTTCTTC	CASSQPLRDPYNEQFF
TRBV5-5	-	TRBJ2-5	-	TGTGCCAGCAGCCTTGTACCGGAAAGGGGAGAGACCCAGTACTTC	CASSLVPERGETQYF
TRBV5-4	-	TRBJ2-3	-	TGTGCCAGCAGCTCATATCCAGATACGCAGTATTTT	CASSSYPDTQYF
TRBV13	-	TRBJ2-5	-	TGTGCCAGCAGCTCGGGATACGGGACACAAGAGACCCAGTACTTC	CASSSGYGTQETQYF
TRBV20-1	-	TRBJ2-7	TRBD1	TGCAGTGCTAGTCTGGGACAGGTGGCCTACGAGCAGTACTTC	CSASLGQVAYEQYF
TRBV10-3	-	TRBJ2-3	TRBD2	TGTGCCATCAGTGCGCGGGAGACTAGCGGGGGGACAGGGGGAGATACGCAGTATTTT	CAISARETSGGTGGDTQYF
TRBV6-4	-	TRBJ1-6	-	TGTGCCAGCAGTGACTCGGGACGGAAAAATTCACCCCTCCACTTT	CASSDSGRKNSPLHF
TRBV4-2	-	TRBJ1-2	-	TGTGCCAGCAGCCAAGCGGTCGACACAGGCTACCCTTACTATGGCTACACCTTC	CASSQAVDTGYPYYGYTF
TRBV3-1/TRBV3-2	-	TRBJ2-3	-	TGTGCCAGCAGCCGCGAAAGAGATACGCAGTATTTT	CASSRERDTQYF
TRBV27	-	TRBJ1-1	-	TGTGCCAGCAGCCCAATTGGGGGGGTGAACACTGAAGCTTTCTTT	CASSPIGGVNTEAFF
TRBV7-6	-	TRBJ1-3	-	TGTGCCAGCAGCTTAGGGGCGGCAGGCCGGGAAAACACCATATATTTT	CASSLGAAGRENTIYF
TRBV6-6	-	TRBJ2-5	-	TGTGCCAGCAGTTCGTACCAAGAGACCCAGTACTTC	CASSSYQETQYF
TRBV18	-	TRBJ2-2	-	TGTGCCAGCTCAACACTAGGGGTATTCCCGAACACCGGGGAGCTGTTTTTT	CASSTLGVFPNTGELFF
TRBV24-1	-	TRBJ2-1	-	TGTGCCACCGGACAGAGTTTCAATGAGCAGTTCTTC	CATGQSFNEQFF
TRBV6-1	-	TRBJ2-3	-	TGTGCCAGCAGTGACGTCGACTCCACAGATACGCAGTATTTT	CASSDVDSTDTQYF
TRBV5-1	-	TRBJ2-3	TRBD2	TGCGCCAGCAGCTTGGGGTCCGGGGGGTCGTACACAGATACGCAGTATTTT	CASSLGSGGSYTDTQYF
TRBV19	once	TRBJ2-2	TRBD1	TGTGCCAGTAGGAGGGGACAGGTCGTCCGGGGCACCGGGGAGCTGTTTTTT	CASRRGQVVRGTGELFF
TRBV3-1/TRBV3-2	-	TRBJ2-7	-	TGTGCCAGCAGCCTCCCCTCGGCGGCAGAGCAGTACTTC	CASSLPSAAEQYF
TRBV7-9	-	TRBJ2-1	TRBD2	TGTGCCAACCGTTTAGCGGGAGCAGACAATGAGCAGTTCTTC	CANRLAGADNEQFF
TRBV12-5	-	TRBJ1-1	-	TGTGCTAGTGGTATCAGCCAGAACACTGAAGCTTTCTTT	CASGISQNTEAFF
TRBV12-3/TRBV12-4	-	TRBJ1-1	-	TGTGCCAGCAGTTTAGGGTATGGTGAAGCTTTCTTT	CASSLGYGEAFF
TRBV5-6	-	TRBJ1-5	TRBD1	TGTGCCAGCAGCAGAAACTACAGGGGCGCTCATCAGCCCCAGCATTTT	CASSRNYRGAHQPQHF
TRBV5-1	-	TRBJ2-7	TRBD2	TGCGCCAGCAGCTGGGAGTTGTTAGCGGGAGGCCTCCACGAGCAGTACTTC	CASSWELLAGGLHEQYF
TRBV10-3	-	TRBJ1-2	-	TGTGCCATCAGTGAGTCGGAGGCGAACTATGGCTACACCTTC	CAISESEANYGYTF
TRBV4-1	-	TRBJ2-2	-	TGCGCCAGCAGCCTCCCGGGAGCGTGGAACACCGGGGAGCTGTTTTTT	CASSLPGAWNTGELFF
TRBV25-1	-	TRBJ2-7	TRBD1	TGTGCCAGCAGGTTGACAGGGGCCTACGAGCAGTACTTC	CASRLTGAYEQYF
TRBV30	-	TRBJ1-2	TRBD1	TGTGCCTGGGATCAGGGGGCGCAAGGCTACACCTTC	CAWDQGAQGYTF
TRBV25-1	-	TRBJ1-6	-	TGTGCCAGCAGTGAATTAACCCAGGGTCGGTCACCCCTCCACTTT	CASSELTQGRSPLHF
TRBV20-1	-	TRBJ1-4	-	TGCAGTGCTAGTCATCGGCAAGAGACAACTAATGAAAAACTGTTTTTT	CSASHRQETTNEKLFF
TRBV2	-	TRBJ2-1	-	TGTGCCAGCAGTGAGTACGAGGGATCACGCGAGAGCTCCTACAATGAGCAGTTCTTC	CASSEYEGSRESSYNEQFF
TRBV12-3/TRBV12-4	-	TRBJ2-7	-	TGTGCCAGCAGTCTAAAGGGCTCCTACGAGCAGTACTTC	CASSLKGSYEQYF
TRBV6-1	-	TRBJ2-1	TRBD2	TGTGCCAGCAGTGTGGGCGGGAGGAGCTCCTACAATGAGCAGTTCTTC	CASSVGGRSSYNEQFF